The clone carrying this T cell receptor (beta chain) was seen more than once but under ten times. As yet, its antigen is unknown. TCRdb called the RT-PCR reads again in MiXCR, with one record for every CDR3 protein. The data show 800,000 or so distinct CDR3 sequences, with less than 25% seen just once and about a tenth held by the top ten. The sample originates from a study of response to subunit inactivated influenza vaccine. General study points: Seasonal influenza vaccination, on each occasion, was suggested by the authors to recruit few new T cells.

The receptor comes from a man aged 50 to 60 who received an inactivated influenza vaccine. This specimen consisted of PBMCs from blood, obtained about 5 days after vaccination.

This chain's CDR3 is CASRGDLDTQYF. The CDR3 region has the DNA TGTGCCAGCAGAGGGGACTTGGATACGCAGTATTTT. The rearrangement links TRBV2 to TRBJ2-3, with D possibly being TRBD2 (6 bases). Germline CDR1 reads SNHLY; CDR2 reads FYNNEI. Trimming pared 6 bases from V and 6 bases from J, leaving 10 bases between. This CDR3 comprises 12 residues.